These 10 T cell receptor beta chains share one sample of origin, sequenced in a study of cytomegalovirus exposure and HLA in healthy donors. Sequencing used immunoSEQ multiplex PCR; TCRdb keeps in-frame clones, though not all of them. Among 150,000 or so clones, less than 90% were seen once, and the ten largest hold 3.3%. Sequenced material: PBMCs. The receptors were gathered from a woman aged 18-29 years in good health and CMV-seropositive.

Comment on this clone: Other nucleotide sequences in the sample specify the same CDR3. The chain's CDR3 is CASSPSGGSSYNEQFF. The CDR3 DNA follows: TGCGCCAGCAGCCCCTCGGGGGGGAGCTCCTACAATGAGCAGTTCTTC. The chain is built from TRBV5-1 and TRBJ2-1, with 8 bases fitting TRBD2. The CDR3 is 16 amino acids. Trimming took 4 bases from V and 0 from J; bases not matched to a gene: 6. Germline V gene sequence: CDR1 SGHRS, CDR2 YFSETQ.

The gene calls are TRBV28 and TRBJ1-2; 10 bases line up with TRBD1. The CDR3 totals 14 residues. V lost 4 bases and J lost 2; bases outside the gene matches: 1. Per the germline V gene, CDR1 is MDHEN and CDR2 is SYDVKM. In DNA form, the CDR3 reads TGTGCCAGCAGTTGGACAGGGGGAAACTATGGCTACACCTTC. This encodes CASSWTGGNYGYTF.

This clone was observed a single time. CDR3 protein: CASSSHTNPLNEQFF. The DNA of the CDR3 is TGTGCCAGCAGCTCACACACAAACCCGCTCAATGAGCAGTTCTTC. This chain uses TRBV11-3 with TRBJ2-1; D is ambiguous. V dropped 4 bases and J dropped 6 bases, with 16 bases sitting between them. The CDR3 runs 15 residues. Germline CDR1 and CDR2: SGHNT and YENEEA. Supplemented by reference TRBV11-3 and TRBJ2-1, the full variable domain reads EAGVVQSPRYKIIEKKQPVAFWCNPISGHNTLYWYLQNLGQGPELLIRYENEEAVDDSQLPKDRFSAERLKGVDSTLKIQPAELGDSAVYLCASSSHTNPLNEQFFGPGTRLTVL.

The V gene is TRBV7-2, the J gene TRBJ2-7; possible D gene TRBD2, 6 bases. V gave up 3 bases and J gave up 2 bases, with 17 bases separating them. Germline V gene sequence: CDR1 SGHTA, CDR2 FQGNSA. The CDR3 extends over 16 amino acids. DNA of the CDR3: TGTGCCAGCAGCTTCACCGGGACTGAAGCACCCTACGAGCAGTACTTC. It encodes CASSFTGTEAPYEQYF.

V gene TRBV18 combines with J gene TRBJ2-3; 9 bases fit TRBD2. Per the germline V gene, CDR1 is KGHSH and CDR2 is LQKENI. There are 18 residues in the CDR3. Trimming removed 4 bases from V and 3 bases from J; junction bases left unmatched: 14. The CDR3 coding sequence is TGTGCCAGCTCACAGGAGGAGGCTAGCGGGATCAGGACAGATACGCAGTATTTT. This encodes CASSQEEASGIRTDTQYF. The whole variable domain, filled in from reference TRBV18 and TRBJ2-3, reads NAGVMQNPRHLVRRRGQEARLRCSPMKGHSHVYWYRQLPEEGLKFMVYLQKENIIDESGMPKERFSAEFPKEGPSILRIQQVVRGDSAAYFCASSQEEASGIRTDTQYFGPGTRLTVL.

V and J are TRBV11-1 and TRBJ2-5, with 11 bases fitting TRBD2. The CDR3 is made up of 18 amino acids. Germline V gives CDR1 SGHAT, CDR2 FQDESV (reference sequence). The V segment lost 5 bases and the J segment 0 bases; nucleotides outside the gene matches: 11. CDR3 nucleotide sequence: TGTGCCAGCAGCGCGACAGGGGGACTAGCGGAGTACCAAGAGACCCAGTACTTC. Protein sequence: CASSATGGLAEYQETQYF.

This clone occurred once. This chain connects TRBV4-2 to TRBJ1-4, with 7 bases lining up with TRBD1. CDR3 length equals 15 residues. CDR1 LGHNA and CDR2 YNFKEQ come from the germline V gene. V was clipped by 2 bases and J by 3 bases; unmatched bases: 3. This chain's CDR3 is CASSQRQGANEKLFF. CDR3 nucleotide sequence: TGTGCCAGCAGCCAAAGACAGGGAGCTAATGAAAAACTGTTTTTT.

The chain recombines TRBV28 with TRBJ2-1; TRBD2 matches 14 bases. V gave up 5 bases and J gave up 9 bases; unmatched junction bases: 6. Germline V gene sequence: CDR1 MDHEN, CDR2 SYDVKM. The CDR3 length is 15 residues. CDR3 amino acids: CASSPPGLAGGEQFF. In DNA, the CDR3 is TGTGCCAGCAGTCCCCCCGGACTAGCGGGAGGTGAGCAGTTCTTC.

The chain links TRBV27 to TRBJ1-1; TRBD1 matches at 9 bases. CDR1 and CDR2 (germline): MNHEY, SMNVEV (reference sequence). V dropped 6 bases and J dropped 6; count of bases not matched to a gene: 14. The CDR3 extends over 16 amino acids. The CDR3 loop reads CASRDPGQGFPAEAFF. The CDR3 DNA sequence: TGTGCCAGCAGAGACCCGGGACAGGGCTTTCCGGCTGAAGCTTTCTTT.

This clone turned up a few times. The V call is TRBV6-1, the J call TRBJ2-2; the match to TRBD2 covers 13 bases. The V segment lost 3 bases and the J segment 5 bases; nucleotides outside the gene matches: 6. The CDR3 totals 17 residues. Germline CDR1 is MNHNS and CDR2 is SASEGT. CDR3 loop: CASSDRLAGGGTGELFF. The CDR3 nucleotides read TGTGCCAGCAGTGACCGACTAGCGGGGGGAGGAACCGGGGAGCTGTTTTTT.